Below are 4 T cell receptor beta chains sequenced from a single sample in a study of CXCR3-negative and CXCR3-positive naive CD8 T cells. The study made its TRB cDNA libraries by 5' RACE, adding UMI labels. Using the 5' RACE reads, TCRdb records one entry per CDR3 protein without DNA. The table lists approximately 45,000 distinct CDR3 sequences. The sample taken for sequencing was memory CD8+ T cells from blood. The receptors were gathered from a human donor in good health. Some clones in this sample may be carry-over from other donors' samples.

The chain couples TRBV27 to TRBJ2-4; as DNA is missing, the TRBD1 call by TCRdb cannot be tested. Germline-derived CDR1 and CDR2 are MNHEY and SMNVEV (reference sequence). CDR3 length equals 15 residues. This CDR3 reads CATTTGAEGKNIQYF.

The CDR3 sequence is CATNPAVDSNQPQHF. The chain has TRBV6-5 and TRBJ1-5. Germline values: CDR1 MNHEY, CDR2 SVGAGI. The CDR3 covers 15 residues.

This chain links TRBV6-5 with TRBJ2-3; TCRdb indicates TRBD2, and absent DNA this call remains unverified. Germline lookup yields CDR1 MNHEY and CDR2 SVGAGI. The CDR3 is made up of 18 amino acids. The CDR3: CASSRGLAGGPSTDTQYF.

The chain joins TRBV3-1 to TRBJ2-1; the D call from TCRdb, TRBD1, cannot be confirmed without DNA. Germline assignment: CDR1 LGHDT and CDR2 YNNKEL (reference sequence). The length of the CDR3 is 16 residues. The CDR3 loop reads CASSQSRTGVYNEQFF.